The rows below give T cell receptor beta chains drawn from one sample of a study of blood T cells in healthy people across ages. TCRdb redid the calling of the 5' RACE reads with MiXCR, one entry per CDR3 protein. Altogether around 1,000,000 distinct CDR3 sequences are present, around 27% being singletons, with the ten largest covering around 0.7%. These records were also assigned to another study, of T cells of mothers and their children.

Sequencing was done on a sample of blood. These receptors came from a girl aged 2-10 years in good health. The CDR3 runs from the conserved cysteine through the conserved F or W. D genes are given only for firm matches. Where a row states a size, it is once, few, many or the class of an expanded clone; other rows omit it.

D	size	V	J	DNA	CDR3
TRBD2	NA	TRBV4-2	TRBJ2-7	TGTGCCAGCAGCCAAGATAGGTCGGGACTAGCGGTACACGAGCAGTACTTC	CASSQDRSGLAVHEQYF
TRBD1	once	TRBV5-1	TRBJ2-5	TGCGCCAGCAGCTTAACCGGGACAGGGCAAGAGACCCAGTACTTC	CASSLTGTGQETQYF
NA	NA	TRBV29-1	TRBJ2-1	TGCAGCGTTGAAGTAGGTAGAGCCTACAATGAGCAGTTCTTC	CSVEVGRAYNEQFF
NA	few	TRBV20-1	TRBJ2-3	TGCAGTGCTAGAAGCACGGTTTACACAGATACGCAGTATTTT	CSARSTVYTDTQYF
NA	NA	TRBV12-5	TRBJ1-1	TGTGCTAGTGGGGAGGCCGAAGCTTTCTTT	CASGEAEAFF
TRBD1	few	TRBV10-3	TRBJ2-3	TGTGCCATCAGTGAATGGGGACAGGCCACAGATACGCAGTATTTT	CAISEWGQATDTQYF
NA	NA	TRBV14	TRBJ1-2	TGTGCCAGCAGCCAGTGGACACCCGGGCCTGGCTACACCTTC	CASSQWTPGPGYTF
TRBD1	few	TRBV2	TRBJ1-4	TGTGCCAGCAGCTACGGACAGGGGGGGGAAAAACTGTTTTTT	CASSYGQGGEKLFF
NA	NA	TRBV29-1	TRBJ1-2	TGCAGCGTTGGGGCAGTAGGGATCTCTGGCTACACCTTC	CSVGAVGISGYTF
TRBD2	NA	TRBV5-1	TRBJ2-1	TGCGCCAGCAGCTTGTATAGGACTAGCGGTTACAATGAGCAGTTCTTC	CASSLYRTSGYNEQFF
NA	NA	TRBV20-1	TRBJ1-2	TGCAGTGCCGTAGCTGGGGGAAACTATGGCTACACCTTC	CSAVAGGNYGYTF
NA	few	TRBV11-2	TRBJ2-2	TGTGCCAGCAGCTTAGGACCCCTCCCGGGCACCGGGGAGCTGTTTTTT	CASSLGPLPGTGELFF
TRBD2	few	TRBV6-5	TRBJ2-5	TGTGCCAGCCGCGCCGGGACTAGCAAAGAGTACTTC	CASRAGTSKEYF
TRBD1	NA	TRBV10-2	TRBJ2-7	TGCGCCAGCAGCTCGGGGGACAGGGTTCTCGACGAGCAGTACTTC	CASSSGDRVLDEQYF
NA	many	TRBV7-8	TRBJ2-5	TGTGCCAGCAGCTTCGAGACCCAGTACTTC	CASSFETQYF
NA	NA	TRBV20-1	TRBJ2-7	TGCAGTGCTCAGACCCTCGGAGTCGAGCAGTACTTC	CSAQTLGVEQYF
TRBD1	NA	TRBV12-3/TRBV12-4	TRBJ2-7	TGTGCCAGCAGTCTTCTGGGGACAGCAAACTACGAGCAGTACTTC	CASSLLGTANYEQYF
TRBD2	NA	TRBV20-1	TRBJ2-5	TGCAGTGCTAGTATACGCGGGGGTAACCAAGAGACCCAGTACTTC	CSASIRGGNQETQYF
NA	NA	TRBV7-9	TRBJ2-1	TGTGCCATTATAGGGGGGGACAATGAGCAGTTCTTC	CAIIGGDNEQFF
NA	few	TRBV7-9	TRBJ2-5	TGTGCCAGCAGCGTTTCCCGGGCCCCTCAAGAGACCCAGTACTTC	CASSVSRAPQETQYF
TRBD1	NA	TRBV5-1	TRBJ2-7	TGCGCCAGCAGCATCTTGGGACAGGTCAACTACGAGCAGTACTTC	CASSILGQVNYEQYF
TRBD1	NA	TRBV7-9	TRBJ1-2	TGTGCCAGCAGCTTAGGGACAGGGTCCAACTATGGCTACACCTTC	CASSLGTGSNYGYTF
TRBD2	NA	TRBV20-1	TRBJ2-1	TGCAGTGCTAGCGCGGCGGGAGGGCCGTACAATGAGCAGTTCTTC	CSASAAGGPYNEQFF
NA	NA	TRBV5-1	TRBJ2-5	TGCGCCAGCAGGCAAGGCCAATACTCTAGTAGGGTTGAGACCCAGTACTTC	CASRQGQYSSRVETQYF
NA	few	TRBV6-5	TRBJ1-1	TGTGCCAGCGTCCCGGGCGGGGGGCGTAACACTGAAGCTTTCTTT	CASVPGGGRNTEAFF
NA	NA	TRBV15	TRBJ2-7	TGTGCCACCAGGGGCTACGAAGGCTCCTACGAGCAGTACTTC	CATRGYEGSYEQYF
TRBD2	NA	TRBV7-2	TRBJ2-1	TGTGCCAGCAGCATACTAGCGGGAGGGGCCTACAATGAGCAGTTCTTC	CASSILAGGAYNEQFF
NA	NA	TRBV27	TRBJ2-5	TGTGCCAGCAAACCCGGGAGTGTGGTCCAAGAGACCCAGTACTTC	CASKPGSVVQETQYF
TRBD2	NA	TRBV2	TRBJ2-5	TGTGCCAGCAGTGAGGCAGGGCTAGCGGGCTACCAAGAGACCCAGTACTTC	CASSEAGLAGYQETQYF
TRBD1	NA	TRBV9	TRBJ1-2	TGTGCCAGCAGCGCTCCTTTAAGACAGGGAGGGAATCGGTACACCTTC	CASSAPLRQGGNRYTF
NA	NA	TRBV5-1	TRBJ1-1	TGCGCCAGCACCCAGACTGGGGACTTTGGGAACACTGAAGCTTTCTTT	CASTQTGDFGNTEAFF
TRBD1	few	TRBV7-9	TRBJ1-1	TGTGCCAGCAGCTCCACAGGGGAGACTGAAGCTTTCTTT	CASSSTGETEAFF
TRBD2	NA	TRBV6-1	TRBJ2-5	TGTGCCAGCAGTATAGCGGGGGGCCTCGAATGGGAGACCCAGTACTTC	CASSIAGGLEWETQYF
NA	few	TRBV9	TRBJ2-7	TGTGCCAGCAGCGCACAGGACTCAGTCTACGAGCAGTACTTC	CASSAQDSVYEQYF
NA	NA	TRBV6-5	TRBJ2-7	TGTGCCAGCAGTTACTCGAAGTCAGGGGGGCTGGCCTACGAGCAGTACTTC	CASSYSKSGGLAYEQYF
NA	few	TRBV29-1	TRBJ2-1	TGCAGCGTTGAGGGCGTCTCCTACAATGGGCAGTTCTTC	CSVEGVSYNGQFF
TRBD1	NA	TRBV9	TRBJ1-5	TGTGCCAGCAGCGGACAGGGCTATAGCAATCAGCCCCAGCATTTT	CASSGQGYSNQPQHF
TRBD2	NA	TRBV28	TRBJ2-5	TGTGCCAGCAGCGGTGGGGCTAGCGGGAGAGAGCAGTACTTC	CASSGGASGREQYF
TRBD1	few	TRBV29-1	TRBJ2-3	TGCAGCGTTTCCGGACAGGGGACAGATACGCAGTATTTT	CSVSGQGTDTQYF
NA	few	TRBV9	TRBJ2-1	TGTGCCAGCAGCGTAGGCGGTTCAGACGGAGATGAGCAGTTCTTC	CASSVGGSDGDEQFF
TRBD1	NA	TRBV15	TRBJ2-7	TGTGCCACCAGCAGAGGGGACAGGGGGTCCTACGAGCAGTACTTC	CATSRGDRGSYEQYF
NA	NA	TRBV5-5	TRBJ1-1	TGTGCCAGCAGCTTGGAAGGAACCGGGGGTGGACCTGAAGCTTTCTTT	CASSLEGTGGGPEAFF
TRBD1	NA	TRBV20-1	TRBJ2-7	TGCAGTGCCGGACCAAGACAGGGTATCTCCTACGAGCAGTACTTC	CSAGPRQGISYEQYF
NA	NA	TRBV13	TRBJ2-6	TGTGCCAGCAGCTTAGGACCTGACAACTCTGGGGCCAACGTCCTGACTTTC	CASSLGPDNSGANVLTF
TRBD2	few	TRBV20-1	TRBJ2-1	TGCAGTGCGCAAATAGCGGGAGGGCGGAATGAGCAGTTCTTC	CSAQIAGGRNEQFF
TRBD2	NA	TRBV12-3/TRBV12-4	TRBJ2-2	TGTGCCAGCAGTTTCGAATTATGGACTAGCGGGGGGATAACCGGGGAGCTGTTTTTT	CASSFELWTSGGITGELFF
TRBD1	NA	TRBV7-8	TRBJ1-4	TGTGCCAGCAGTTTGGACAGGGGCAGTGAAAAACTGTTTTTT	CASSLDRGSEKLFF
TRBD1	NA	TRBV13	TRBJ1-3	TGTGCCAGCGGCTCTTACAGGGGGGTTAGTGGAAACACCATATATTTT	CASGSYRGVSGNTIYF
NA	few	TRBV12-3/TRBV12-4	TRBJ2-2	TGTGCCAGCAGTTATGGAGGGGGCCCCGGGGAGCTGTTTTTT	CASSYGGGPGELFF
NA	few	TRBV29-1	TRBJ1-2	TGCAGCGTTCATCCCCCCACAGCGAAACCCGGTCACTATGGCTACACCTTC	CSVHPPTAKPGHYGYTF
NA	few	TRBV3-1	TRBJ2-5	TGTGCCAGCAGCCGACATCAGGGGACGGAGACCCAGTACTTC	CASSRHQGTETQYF
NA	few	TRBV24-1	TRBJ2-4	TGTGCCACCAGTGATTTCCTAGACATGAGCGGCCTAGCCAAAAACATTCAGTACTTC	CATSDFLDMSGLAKNIQYF
TRBD1	many	TRBV12-3/TRBV12-4	TRBJ2-7	TGTGCCAGCGGGACAGGCTACGAGCAGTACTTC	CASGTGYEQYF